What follows describes a single T cell receptor (beta chain). The sample belongs to a study of blood T cell repertoires in COVID-19. Turning to the study itself: PBMCs, B-cell-depleted T cells, or T cells were the source of the cDNA or gDNA that made up the material.

How the authors handled the data: Reference gene primer amplification in the assay estimated nucleated cell counts. Produced via immunoSEQ multiplex PCR; TCRdb's table is partial and in-frame only. That table furnishes V, J and clone size, whereas the DNA furnished D and trimming. This table holds some 400,000 clones, about 90% found once. With 5 bases removed from V and 5 bases from J, the gap between germline ends came to 11 bases. Germline V gives CDR1 MNHEY, CDR2 SVGAGI. The CDR3 has 13 amino acids. Sequenced sample: peripheral blood. The chain uses TRBV6-5 and TRBJ2-3, with D unresolved. This receptor was obtained from a woman younger than 45 with COVID-19, enrolled during active disease. The chain's CDR3 is CASSLTRRDTQYF. The CDR3, as DNA: TGTGCCAGCAGTCTCACCAGGCGAGATACGCAGTATTTT.